This T cell receptor beta chain stems from a study of response to subunit inactivated influenza vaccine. Germline V gene data show CDR1 as MNHEY and CDR2 as SVGEGT. V was clipped by 7 bases and J by 4 bases; unmatched bases: 8. This CDR3 region has 16 residues. TCRdb analysed the RT-PCR reads with MiXCR anew, one entry per CDR3 protein. Among 800,000 to 1,000,000 distinct CDR3 sequences listed, around 20% were seen once. There are a few counts of this clonotype. The sample in question was PBMCs from blood, obtained 5 to 6 days after vaccination. This clonotype originated in a man over 45 who received an inactivated influenza vaccine. V usage is TRBV6-2 or TRBV6-3 and J usage is TRBJ2-1, with 12 nucleotides matching TRBD2. The CDR3 DNA reads TGTGCCAGCATCTCCGAGGGACTAGCGGGTTACAATGAGCAGTTCTTC. This encodes CASISEGLAGYNEQFF.